This passage covers 2 T cell receptor beta chains from one sample sequenced in a study of blood T cells in healthy people across ages. A J-beta primer mix and a sample-barcoded 5' primer were used in a second PCR of roughly 6 to 11 cycles. Each CDR3 protein is one row after TCRdb ran MiXCR on the 5' RACE reads. The data show some 370,000 distinct CDR3 sequences, about 52% seen once. What was sequenced was blood. Receptors originate from a man in his 60s in good health.

CDR3 sequence (DNA): TGTGCCAGCAGCCCAACTGGGCTATCTCCTAGGGAGCAGTACTTC. Its protein product is CASSPTGLSPREQYF. The V and J genes are TRBV7-2 and TRBJ2-5; D may be TRBD2 (5 bases). The CDR3 has 15 residues. Germline-derived CDR1 and CDR2 are SGHTA and FQGNSA. Trimming took off 5 bases at V and 11 bases at J, with 24 bases between the two ends.

The table lists this clonotype with a few counts. The chain has TRBV29-1 and TRBJ2-3, with 12 bases identical to TRBD2. The CDR3 is 17 residues long. In germline, CDR1 is SQVTM, CDR2 ANQGSEA. Trimming removed 0 bases from V and 4 bases from J; junction bases left unmatched: 8. The CDR3 protein is CSVEDPTSGRRADTQYF. The DNA for the CDR3 is TGCAGCGTTGAAGATCCGACTAGCGGGAGACGTGCAGATACGCAGTATTTT.